What follows are 26 T cell receptor beta chains derived from one specimen sequenced in a study of vaccination and CD4 T cells after COVID-19 (dated by TCRdb to between 2020 and 2023). Antigens for these TCRs are unknown. This specimen's treatment or condition label, per the study, means: roughly 10-day PBMC culture with coronavirus spike peptide pools or control peptides (ViraFEST assay). Receptor amplification or capture employed PCR. Sequencing was carried out with an Illumina iSeq 100. At the Johns Hopkins FTIC core, DNA from the cultured CD4+ T cells underwent TCR sequencing with the Oncomine TCR Beta short-read assay. Using fastp trimming at Q25 and MiXCR clonotype assembly, TCRdb reanalyzed the public sequencing data and kept in-frame beta chains. CDR3 protein duplicates are merged, each entry listing the most common genes and DNA. This sample has 20,000 to 25,000 distinct CDR3 sequences in its table, and about 44% of those were observed once. The ten largest clones take up 5.5% of the sample.

Material for sequencing was CD4+ T cells from blood, cultured in vitro. The receptors shown here come from a human donor who had recovered from COVID-19.

The chain employs TRBV12-3 or TRBV12-4 and TRBJ2-7; 8 positions match TRBD2. The CDR3 totals 14 residues. V was clipped by 1 base and J by 2 bases; unmatched bases: 1. CDR3 sequence reads: CASSLGAGAYEQYF. The CDR3 region has the DNA TGTGCCAGCAGTTTAGGAGCGGGAGCCTACGAGCAGTACTTC.

In its sample, this clonotype was seen once. CDR3 DNA sequence: TGTGCCAGCAGTTTGACAACGGGACTAGGGGTCGAGACCCAGTACTTC. Its translation is CASSLTTGLGVETQYF. The rearrangement links TRBV12-3 or TRBV12-4 to TRBJ2-5; TRBD2 aligns across 8 bases. CDR3 length: 16 residues. J gave up 5 bases and V 3 bases, and 11 bases lay outside the gene matches.

The J gene is TRBJ2-7, the V gene TRBV10-2; 12 nucleotides align to TRBD1. CDR1 is WSHSY and CDR2 is SAAADI in the germline V gene. J was trimmed by 5 bases and V by 5 bases; bases with no gene match: 7. This CDR3 spans 15 amino acids. The CDR3 DNA follows: TGCGCCAGCAGTAAGGGACAGGGGGCGCTGGACGAGCAGTACTTC. Translated, it gives CASSKGQGALDEQYF.

The CDR3 DNA follows: TGCAGTGCTCGGATTGGGACAGGGAACTATGGCTACACCTTC. It codes for CSARIGTGNYGYTF. The genes are TRBV20-1 and TRBJ1-2; 9 nucleotides align to TRBD1. Looked up from germline, CDR1 is DFQATT and CDR2 is SNEGSKA (reference sequence). The CDR3 is 14 amino acids. Losses at the gene ends were 5 bases for V and 2 bases for J; bases not matched to a gene: 6.

This clonotype was seen only a few times. The rearrangement uses TRBV12-3 or TRBV12-4 and TRBJ1-6; a possible D gene is TRBD1 (6 bases). Deletions cut 3 bases from V and 10 bases from J, with 13 bases between. CDR3 length: 14 residues. The CDR3 protein is CASSFGGPRSPLHF. In DNA form, the CDR3 reads TGTGCCAGCAGTTTCGGGGGGCCGCGCTCACCCCTCCACTTT.

This clonotype showed up just a few times. V is TRBV21-1 and J is TRBJ1-2. TRBV21-1 is flagged as a pseudogene. CDR3 length equals 12 residues. CDR3 protein: CASFLLLWGYTF. The DNA for the CDR3 is TGTGCCAGCTTCCTACTTCTCTGGGGCTACACCTTC.

The rearrangement joins TRBV4-1 to TRBJ2-3, with 8 bases that match TRBD2. CDR1 is MGHRA, CDR2 YSYEKL, per germline. Losses at the gene ends were 6 bases for V and 7 bases for J; bases not matched to a gene: 15. The CDR3 length is 16 residues. The CDR3 loop is CASRPDGFREGNTQYF. CDR3 bases: TGCGCCAGCAGACCCGACGGGTTCCGGGAGGGGAATACGCAGTATTTT.

The V and J genes are TRBV4-1 and TRBJ1-1; TRBD1 matches at 8 bases. The CDR3 contains 18 residues. CDR1 and CDR2 (germline): MGHRA, YSYEKL. J was trimmed by 0 bases and V by 3 bases; bases with no gene match: 12. The CDR3 loop is CASSHLDRGVPMNTEAFF. The DNA for the CDR3 is TGCGCCAGCAGCCACCTTGACAGGGGCGTTCCGATGAACACTGAAGCTTTCTTT.

V usage is TRBV27 and J usage is TRBJ1-1, with unresolved D. The germline V gene has CDR1 MNHEY and CDR2 SMNVEV (reference sequence). V was cut by 10 bases and J by 4 bases, with 16 bases left in between. CDR3 length: 13 amino acids. In DNA, the CDR3 is TGTGCCACGTCGGATCCCCCGGGCACTGAAGCTTTCTTT. Encoded protein: CATSDPPGTEAFF.

The V call is TRBV20-1, the J call TRBJ1-2; D possibly corresponds to TRBD1 (5 bases). The CDR3 totals 11 residues. Germline V gives CDR1 DFQATT, CDR2 SNEGSKA (reference sequence). The V end lost 4 bases, the J end lost 6 bases, and 9 bases lay between the germline ends. The CDR3 reads CSATRVDGYTF. In DNA, the CDR3 is TGCAGTGCTACCAGGGTAGATGGCTACACCTTC.

The V call is TRBV10-3, the J call TRBJ2-7; TRBD1 matches at 11 bases. With 6 bases clipped from V and 9 bases from J, the junction kept 4 bases outside the gene matches. CDR3 length equals 12 residues. Germline loops: CDR1 ENHRY, CDR2 SYGVKD. In DNA form, the CDR3 reads TGTGCCATCAGGGACAGGGGGCGAGGGCAGTACTTC. Its protein product is CAIRDRGRGQYF.

This chain uses TRBV20-1 with TRBJ2-3, with D tentatively TRBD1 or TRBD2 (6 bases each). V gave up 6 bases and J gave up 5 bases, with 12 bases separating them. Per the germline V gene, CDR1 is DFQATT and CDR2 is SNEGSKA (reference sequence). This CDR3 spans 12 amino acids. DNA for the CDR3: TGCAGTGCAGGGGGGCGGGTAGATACGCAGTATTTT. Protein: CSAGGRVDTQYF.

This clonotype counts as medium-sized. The chain couples TRBV20-1 to TRBJ1-6; D unclear. Germline CDR1 and CDR2: DFQATT and SNEGSKA (reference sequence). There are 13 residues in the CDR3. V lost 3 bases and J 5 bases, leaving 8 bases between the germline ends. CDR3 sequence: CSASDGNNSPLHF. CDR3 nucleotide sequence: TGCAGTGCTAGTGACGGCAATAATTCACCCCTCCACTTT.

The J gene is TRBJ2-3, the V gene TRBV21-1; the DNA was not compared with TRBD1, the D call given in the table. TRBV21-1 is classified as a pseudogene. The CDR3 consists of 14 residues. CDR3 DNA: TGTGCCAGCACAGAGAGGCCCCCCACAGATACGCAGTATTTT. This translates into CASTERPPTDTQYF.

The CDR3 here is CASSQENRAHGYTF. The CDR3 DNA is TGTGCCAGCAGCCAAGAGAACAGGGCCCATGGCTACACCTTC. The chain combines TRBV14 with TRBJ1-2; the D gene is possibly TRBD1 (6 bases). Germline V gene sequence: CDR1 SGHDN, CDR2 FVKESK. The CDR3 runs 14 residues. The ends were cut back, 0 bases at V and 6 bases at J, with 11 bases in the middle. Full variable domain (outside the CDR3, taken from reference TRBV14 and TRBJ1-2): EAGVTQFPSHSVIEKGQTVTLRCDPISGHDNLYWYRRVMGKEIKFLLHFVKESKQDESGMPNNRFLAERTGGTYSTLKVQPAELEDSGVYFCASSQENRAHGYTFGSGTRLTVV.

J is TRBJ2-5 and V is TRBV6-5; a possible D gene is TRBD1 (5 bases). CDR1 MNHEY and CDR2 SVGAGI come from the germline V gene. Deletions cut 0 bases from V and 5 bases from J, with 7 bases between. This CDR3 region has 13 residues. The CDR3 region has the DNA TGTGCCAGCAGTTACTCGGGGCAGGAGACCCAGTACTTC. This encodes CASSYSGQETQYF.

This rearrangement joins TRBV6-1 to TRBJ1-1, with TRBD1 as a possible D gene (6 bases). Trimming took 6 bases from V and 1 from J, leaving 12 bases between them. The CDR3 is 14 amino acids. Germline CDR1 is MNHNS and CDR2 is SASEGT. The CDR3 loop is CASRQGRENTEAFF. The CDR3 nucleotides are TGTGCCAGCAGACAGGGAAGAGAGAACACTGAAGCTTTCTTT.

The gene calls are TRBV5-4 and TRBJ2-5; 10 nucleotides match TRBD2. V was clipped by 2 bases and J by 4 bases; unmatched bases: 5. The CDR3 has 15 amino acids. Germline assignment: CDR1 SGHNT and CDR2 YYREEE (reference sequence). CDR3 loop: CASSFRAGGPETQYF. DNA for the CDR3: TGTGCCAGCAGCTTCAGAGCGGGAGGGCCAGAGACCCAGTACTTC.

In this sample, this clonotype turned up a few times. The J gene is TRBJ1-2, the V gene TRBV7-8; D remains unclear. V lost 1 base and J lost 5, with 14 bases in between. CDR1 and CDR2 from the germline V gene are SGHVS and FQNEAQ. The CDR3 covers 15 residues. CDR3 protein: CASSLGTASLYGYTF. As DNA, the CDR3 is TGTGCCAGCAGCTTAGGAACCGCTTCTCTGTATGGCTACACCTTC.

This clonotype was counted only a few times. The rearrangement links TRBV11-3 to TRBJ2-1; D could derive from TRBD1 or TRBD2 (6 bases each). Trimming removed 7 bases at V and 5 bases at J, with 12 bases between. This CDR3 is 13 amino acids long. Germline assignment: CDR1 SGHNT and CDR2 YENEEA. The CDR3 is CASNRGRDNEQFF. The DNA of the CDR3 is TGTGCCAGCAATCGGGGGCGGGACAATGAGCAGTTCTTC. The variable domain in full, completed from reference TRBV11-3 and TRBJ2-1, reads EAGVVQSPRYKIIEKKQPVAFWCNPISGHNTLYWYLQNLGQGPELLIRYENEEAVDDSQLPKDRFSAERLKGVDSTLKIQPAELGDSAVYLCASNRGRDNEQFFGPGTRLTVL.

The chain joins TRBV28 to TRBJ1-2, with D perhaps TRBD1 (6 bases). The germline CDR1 and CDR2 sequences are MDHEN and SYDVKM. The CDR3 sequence is 13 residues long. V lost 2 bases to trimming and J lost 4 bases, with 8 bases between them. CDR3 sequence: CASSLMGAYGYTF. The CDR3 coding sequence is TGTGCCAGCAGTTTAATGGGGGCCTATGGCTACACCTTC.

This clonotype was seen only a few times. The chain combines TRBV6-2 or TRBV6-3 with TRBJ2-3; 10 bases map to TRBD1. Per germline, CDR1 MNHEY and CDR2 SVGEGT. The CDR3 sequence is 14 residues long. The trim removed 0 bases at V and 7 bases at J, leaving 1 base unmatched. The CDR3 DNA sequence: TGTGCCAGCAGTTACTCGACAGGGGGCAATACGCAGTATTTT. Translation gives CASSYSTGGNTQYF.

This chain links TRBV12-3 or TRBV12-4 with TRBJ1-2; D is undetermined. V lost 3 bases and J 4 bases, leaving 3 bases between the germline ends. This CDR3 is built from 11 residues. The CDR3 region is CASSLSYGYTF. DNA for the CDR3: TGTGCCAGCAGTTTGAGCTATGGCTACACCTTC.

The table lists this clonotype with a few counts. This chain joins TRBV24-1 and TRBJ1-5; perhaps TRBD1 as D (5 bases). Trimming cost V 3 bases and J 4 bases, with 9 bases left between them. This CDR3 is built from 14 residues. Germline-derived CDR1 and CDR2 are KGHDR and SFDVKD. CDR3 amino acids: CATSDLQANQPQHF. CDR3 in DNA: TGTGCCACCAGTGATCTACAGGCGAATCAGCCCCAGCATTTT.

CDR3 amino acids: CATSRADRDYGYTF. The CDR3 bases are TGTGCCACCAGCAGAGCGGACAGGGACTATGGCTACACCTTC. This rearrangement joins TRBV15 to TRBJ1-2, with 8 bases fitting TRBD1. Germline lookup yields CDR1 LNHNV and CDR2 YYDKDF (reference sequence). The CDR3 spans 14 residues. With V trimmed by 1 base and J by 3 bases, 1 base remained unmatched.

The sample holds one count of this clonotype. A read error may be the cause here, since a much bigger clone is one base away. The chain links TRBV2 to TRBJ2-5, with 16 bases that match TRBD2. This CDR3 contains 17 residues. The V gene's germline CDR1 is SNHLY and CDR2 FYNNEI. The CDR3 protein is CASSSGLAGGPGEAQYF. CDR3 in DNA: TGTGCCAGCTCCTCGGGACTAGCGGGAGGGCCGGGAGAGGCCCAGTACTTC.